A selection of T cell receptor beta chains follows, all from one sample in a study of blood T cell repertoires in COVID-19. Profiled with immunoSEQ multiplex PCR; TCRdb holds only in-frame clones, not every one. The repertoire holds 150,000 to 200,000 clones, about 87% seen once, with more than 25% in the top ten. The sample was peripheral blood. The origin of the receptors is a man aged 55 to 70 with acute or convalescent COVID-19. CDR3s include the opening cysteine and the closing phenylalanine or tryptophan. A D gene is named only where the DNA matches it firmly. Clone size is stated in some rows and not others, as once, few, many or a class when expanded.

J gene,D gene,V gene,clone size,CDR3 DNA,CDR3 protein
TRBJ1-6,TRBD1,TRBV5-1,.,TGCGCCAGCAGCCAAATTGGGACAGCTAATAATTCACCCCTCCACTTT,CASSQIGTANNSPLHF
TRBJ1-2,.,TRBV3-1/TRBV3-2,.,TGTGCCAGCAGCCAAGATCCAGGGTCTTATGGCTACACCTTC,CASSQDPGSYGYTF
TRBJ2-5,TRBD2,TRBV7-2,.,TGTGCCAGCAGCCCCTCGGGACTAGTGCAAGAGACCCAGTACTTC,CASSPSGLVQETQYF
TRBJ1-2,.,TRBV11-2,.,TGTGCCAGCAGCTTAGGGCCCCTGACAGTATATGGCTACACCTTC,CASSLGPLTVYGYTF
TRBJ1-2,TRBD1,TRBV4-2,.,TGTGCCAGCAGCGCGACAGGGGTCTCCTATGGCTACACCTTC,CASSATGVSYGYTF
TRBJ1-5,TRBD1,TRBV12-3/TRBV12-4,.,TGTGCCAGCAGTGCTCCAGGGGGCCAGCCCCAGCATTTT,CASSAPGGQPQHF
TRBJ1-2,.,TRBV29-1,.,TGCAGCGTTGAAGAGACGGCCTGGGGCGGCTACACCTTC,CSVEETAWGGYTF
TRBJ1-2,TRBD1,TRBV6-5,.,TGTGCCAGCAGTAAGAACAGGGGTACTAACTATGGCTACACCTTC,CASSKNRGTNYGYTF
TRBJ2-1,.,TRBV18,.,TGTGCCAGCTCACCCCCTGAGACTACCTTGAGGAAGCAGTTCTTC,CASSPPETTLRKQFF
TRBJ1-3,.,TRBV30,.,TGTGCCTGGAGTGGACGACAGGCATGGGCTGGAAACACCATATATTTT,CAWSGRQAWAGNTIYF
TRBJ1-3,.,TRBV7-5,.,TGTGCCAGAAGCTTAATGGGACAGGCGCTCTCTGGAAACACCATATATTTT,CARSLMGQALSGNTIYF
TRBJ1-1,TRBD1,TRBV11-2,.,TGTGCCAGCAGCTTAGCTTGGGGAACAGGGGGCATAGCTTTCTTT,CASSLAWGTGGIAFF
TRBJ2-7,.,TRBV9,once,TGTGCCAGCAGCGTAGGAGGGGGGGTCGAGCAGTACTTC,CASSVGGGVEQYF
TRBJ1-4,TRBD1,TRBV19,once,TGTGCCAGTAGTGTCGGACAGGGCGGCGAAAAACTGTTTTTT,CASSVGQGGEKLFF
TRBJ1-1,.,TRBV5-1,.,TGCGCCAGCAGCTTGGACACAGTCACTGAAGCTTTCTTT,CASSLDTVTEAFF
TRBJ2-5,TRBD2,TRBV12-5,once,TGTGCTAGTGGTTTGGTAGTCTCTAGCGGCCAAGAGACCCAGTACTTC,CASGLVVSSGQETQYF
TRBJ2-3,TRBD2,TRBV27,.,TGTGCCAGCAGTGCCCGGCGACTAGCGGGAGGCACAGATACGCAGTATTTT,CASSARRLAGGTDTQYF
TRBJ1-1,.,TRBV5-4,.,TGTGCCAGCAGCGTACCATGGACAGAGAACACTGAAGCTTTCTTT,CASSVPWTENTEAFF
TRBJ2-3,.,TRBV7-2,.,TGTGCCAGCAGCTTAGAGGGACGGACAGCAGATACGCAGTATTTT,CASSLEGRTADTQYF